Listed here are 25 T cell receptor beta chains from one sample, sequenced in a study of blood T cells in healthy people across ages. For the second PCR, which ran for 7 to 11 cycles, a sample-barcoded 5' primer and a J-beta primer mix were used. TCRdb reprocessed the 5' RACE reads with MiXCR, giving one entry per CDR3 protein. The sample lists about 640,000 distinct CDR3 sequences, 58% occurring once. Sample: blood. Source of these receptors: a man aged 55-75 years in good health.

This rearrangement joins TRBV5-1 to TRBJ2-4, with 7 bases aligning to TRBD1. Germline CDR1 and CDR2: SGHRS and YFSETQ. The CDR3 spans 14 residues. J lost 13 bases, V lost 6 bases, and 16 bases had no gene match. The CDR3 protein is CASISTGAGGEQYF. CDR3 coding DNA: TGCGCCAGCATATCCACAGGGGCCGGAGGTGAGCAGTACTTC.

The gene calls are TRBV11-2 and TRBJ2-5; a weak D match, TRBD1 (5 bases). Germline assignment: CDR1 SGHAT and CDR2 FQNNGV. This CDR3 spans 11 amino acids. V dropped 8 bases and J dropped 4 bases, with 8 bases sitting between them. CDR3 in amino acids: CASGALETQYF. In DNA, the CDR3 is TGTGCCAGCGGGGCGTTAGAGACCCAGTACTTC. Drawing the rest from reference TRBV11-2 and TRBJ2-5, the complete variable domain is EAGVAQSPRYKIIEKRQSVAFWCNPISGHATLYWYQQILGQGPKLLIQFQNNGVVDDSQLPKDRFSAERLKGVDSTLKIQPAKLEDSAVYLCASGALETQYFGPGTRLLVL.

The chain has TRBV29-1 and TRBJ2-7, with D perhaps TRBD1 (6 bases). Between the trimmed V and J ends, which lost 4 bases and 3 bases, there was a span of 10 bases. CDR1 is SQVTM and CDR2 is ANQGSEA in the germline V gene. The CDR3 runs to 12 residues. CDR3 sequence (DNA): TGCAGCGTTGGAGGGACATACTACGAGCAGTACTTC. Protein product: CSVGGTYYEQYF.

The rearrangement joins TRBV21-1 to TRBJ1-1; the DNA was not compared with TRBD1, the D call given in the table. TRBV21-1 is labeled a pseudogene. The CDR3 consists of 19 residues. The CDR3 region has the DNA TGTGCCAGCAGCACCCCCGAACCGGGGGAGTCTCCATTGAACACTGAAGCTTTCTTT. This gives the protein CASSTPEPGESPLNTEAFF.

J is TRBJ1-4 and V is TRBV4-1; D unclear. The CDR3 runs to 13 residues. Trimming shortened V by 2 bases and J by 8 bases, and 9 bases separated the two germline ends. The germline CDR1 and CDR2 sequences are MGHRA and YSYEKL. CDR3 amino acids: CASSQNGREKLFF. The CDR3 nucleotides are TGCGCCAGCAGCCAAAACGGGAGAGAAAAACTGTTTTTT.

This chain links TRBV7-9 with TRBJ1-6; D unclear. The CDR3 has 13 amino acids. V was pared by 5 bases and J by 4 bases, with 6 bases between. Germline V gene lookup returns CDR1 SEHNR and CDR2 FQNEAQ (reference sequence). The CDR3 sequence: CASSQDYNSPLHF. CDR3 coding DNA: TGTGCCAGCAGCCAGGATTATAATTCACCCCTCCACTTT.

V usage is TRBV6-1 and J usage is TRBJ1-6; TRBD1 matches at 8 bases. The CDR3 is 15 residues long. The junction had 7 bases not matched to a gene; V was cut back by 2 bases and J by 10 bases. Germline lookup yields CDR1 MNHNS and CDR2 SASEGT. CDR3 residues: CASSERTGRESPLHF. The DNA for the CDR3 is TGTGCCAGCAGTGAACGGACAGGGAGGGAATCACCCCTCCACTTT.

This clonotype appeared once. The gene calls are TRBV7-9 and TRBJ2-7, with D possibly matching TRBD2 (5 bases). Germline V CDR1 and CDR2: SEHNR, FQNEAQ (reference sequence). The CDR3 extends over 14 amino acids. V gave up 2 bases and J gave up 5 bases, with 13 bases separating them. CDR3 nucleotides: TGTGCCAGCAGCTTACACGACACTAGTGACGAGCAGTACTTC. Its protein product is CASSLHDTSDEQYF.

This clonotype was counted a few times. The gene calls are TRBV5-5 and TRBJ2-7; 7 positions match TRBD1. Looked up from germline, CDR1 is SGHKS and CDR2 is YYEKEE (reference sequence). The CDR3 is 15 residues long. The ends lost 0 bases at V and 2 bases at J; junction bases unmatched: 5. CDR3 DNA sequence: TGTGCCAGCAGCTTGGGACAGGGCGGAACCTACGAGCAGTACTTC. This sequence encodes CASSLGQGGTYEQYF.

This clonotype turned up a few times. The V gene is TRBV25-1, the J gene TRBJ2-5; D unresolved. Germline V gene lookup returns CDR1 MGHDK and CDR2 SYGVNS. The length of the CDR3 is 14 residues. Trimming took off 3 bases at V and 2 bases at J, with 10 bases between the two ends. The CDR3 bases are TGTGCCAGCAGTGATTTTATCAAACAAGAGACCCAGTACTTC. Protein product: CASSDFIKQETQYF.

The chain is built from TRBV20-1 and TRBJ1-2, with 7 nucleotides matching TRBD1. This CDR3 is built from 14 residues. The trim removed 2 bases at V and 8 bases at J, leaving 11 bases unmatched. CDR1 is DFQATT and CDR2 is SNEGSKA in the germline V gene (reference sequence). The chain's CDR3 is CSARSDRAGQGYTF. The CDR3 DNA reads TGCAGTGCTAGATCCGACAGGGCGGGTCAAGGCTACACCTTC.

This sequence joins TRBV2 and TRBJ2-5; 8 bases align to TRBD1. The end of the DNA is better explained by TRBJ2-7, so the J call may be wrong. Germline loops: CDR1 SNHLY, CDR2 FYNNEI. The CDR3 contains 14 residues. This CDR3 is CASLGTGRSYEQYF. The CDR3 region has the DNA TGTGCCAGCCTTGGGACAGGTCGGAGCTACGAGCAGTACTTC.

J is TRBJ1-1 and V is TRBV12-3 or TRBV12-4; 7 bases align to TRBD1. Germline trimming cut 5 bases from V and 6 bases from J; bases unmatched to any gene: 12. There are 15 residues in the CDR3. This CDR3 is CASSPHTARGSEAFF. The CDR3 coding sequence is TGTGCCAGCAGTCCCCATACGGCCAGGGGGTCTGAAGCTTTCTTT.

The chain has TRBV28 and TRBJ1-6, with TRBD1 matching over 9 bases. Germline-derived CDR1 and CDR2 are MDHEN and SYDVKM. The CDR3 is 16 residues long. The V and J ends lost 3 bases and 5 bases, in that order; junction bases with no gene match: 5. The CDR3 nucleotides read TGTGCCAGCAGTTTCGGGGGACAGGGAAATAATTCACCCCTCCACTTT. The encoded protein is CASSFGGQGNNSPLHF. Full variable domain (remainder filled in from reference TRBV28 and TRBJ1-6): DVKVTQSSRYLVKRTGEKVFLECVQDMDHENMFWYRQDPGLGLRLIYFSYDVKMKEKGDIPEGYSVSREKKERFSLILESASTNQTSMYLCASSFGGQGNNSPLHFGNGTRLTVT.

Only a few counts were recorded for this clonotype. V is TRBV10-1 and J is TRBJ2-6; 10 bases are shared with TRBD1. The CDR3 contains 17 residues. J lost 2 bases, V lost 6 bases, and 7 bases had no gene match. CDR1 WNHNN and CDR2 SYGVQD come from the germline V gene (reference sequence). DNA of the CDR3: TGCGCCAGCAGCTCCGGGACAGGGGTGGCTGGGGCCAACGTCCTGACTTTC. Protein product: CASSSGTGVAGANVLTF.

This chain joins TRBV10-3 and TRBJ2-3; TRBD2 matches 8 bases. Trimming removed 0 bases from V and 6 bases from J; junction bases left unmatched: 11. Germline CDR1 is ENHRY and CDR2 is SYGVKD. There are 17 residues in the CDR3. This CDR3 is CAISESSAGGPSDTQYF. The CDR3 nucleotides read TGTGCCATCAGTGAGTCGTCGGCGGGGGGCCCCTCGGATACGCAGTATTTT.

The rearrangement joins TRBV7-2 to TRBJ1-2; tentative D call: TRBD1 (5 bases). The CDR3 extends over 13 amino acids. Trimming took off 0 bases at V and 8 bases at J, with 10 bases between the two ends. Germline CDR1 and CDR2: SGHTA and FQGNSA. The CDR3 coding sequence is TGTGCCAGCAGCTTAGCTTGGGGCGAAGGCTACACCTTC. Its protein product is CASSLAWGEGYTF.

V is TRBV6-6 and J is TRBJ2-4, with TRBD2 matching over 9 bases. Germline CDR1 and CDR2: MNHNY and SVGAGI (reference sequence). The CDR3 length is 17 residues. J was trimmed by 13 bases and V by 2 bases; bases with no gene match: 18. CDR3 sequence: CASSYGDGASGVEAQYF. DNA for the CDR3: TGTGCCAGCAGTTACGGGGATGGGGCTAGCGGGGTGGAGGCCCAGTACTTC.

The rearrangement links TRBV6-5 to TRBJ2-7; weak D call: TRBD2 (7 bases). V shed 2 bases and J shed 4 bases, with 12 bases lying between them. Germline CDR1 is MNHEY and CDR2 is SVGAGI. The CDR3 has 14 residues. CDR3 sequence: CASSYKGGAYEQYF. The CDR3 bases are TGTGCCAGCAGTTACAAGGGGGGGGCTTACGAGCAGTACTTC.

The rearrangement links TRBV9 to TRBJ2-5, with 8 bases aligning to TRBD1. This CDR3 is built from 15 residues. The germline CDR1 and CDR2 sequences are SGDLS and YYNGEE. The V gene end was trimmed by 2 bases and the J gene end by 11 bases; junction bases not matched to a gene: 14. CDR3 bases: TGTGCCAGCAGCGTGGGGACAGGCTCCTACAATGAGCAGTACTTC. As protein: CASSVGTGSYNEQYF.

The rearrangement uses TRBV12-3 or TRBV12-4 and TRBJ2-5; 8 nucleotides line up with TRBD2. The CDR3 is 14 amino acids. The V and J ends lost 5 bases and 2 bases, in that order; junction bases with no gene match: 4. The CDR3 DNA reads TGTGCCAGCAGTCCCGGGACTAGACAAGAGACCCAGTACTTC. Protein product: CASSPGTRQETQYF.

The genes are TRBV7-9 and TRBJ2-3; the D gene is possibly TRBD1 (6 bases). CDR1 SEHNR and CDR2 FQNEAQ come from the germline V gene (reference sequence). The V end lost 4 bases, the J end lost 6 bases, and 14 bases lay between the germline ends. The CDR3 has 14 amino acids. The CDR3 region is CASSSYRVLDTQYF. The CDR3 coding sequence is TGTGCCAGCAGCTCCTACAGGGTACTCGATACGCAGTATTTT.

The J gene is TRBJ2-7, the V gene TRBV6-5; D may be TRBD1 (5 bases). With 4 bases removed from V and 5 bases from J, the gap between germline ends came to 9 bases. The germline V gene encodes CDR1 MNHEY and CDR2 SVGAGI. The CDR3 has 12 amino acids. The CDR3 protein is CASSSGIHEQYF. CDR3 sequence (DNA): TGTGCCAGCAGTTCAGGGATCCACGAGCAGTACTTC.

The chain uses TRBV7-2 and TRBJ1-2, with D unresolved. Germline CDR1 reads SGHTA; CDR2 reads FQGNSA. The CDR3 has 13 amino acids. The V end was cut by 8 bases, the J end by 3 bases, with 13 bases between. The CDR3 loop is CASRPRGDYGYTF. CDR3 DNA sequence: TGTGCCAGCCGACCCCGGGGAGACTATGGCTACACCTTC.

V and J are TRBV5-1 and TRBJ2-4; 7 bases match TRBD1. This CDR3 contains 15 residues. After removal of 4 bases from V and 0 bases from J, the junction contained 4 bases not matched to a gene. In germline, CDR1 is SGHRS, CDR2 YFSETQ. CDR3 DNA sequence: TGCGCCAGCAGCCGGACAGGAGGAGCCAAAAACATTCAGTACTTC. Protein product: CASSRTGGAKNIQYF.